Listed below are T cell receptor beta chains from one sample, sequenced in a study of CD8 T cells in ankylosing spondylitis. One entry per CDR3 protein results from TCRdb running MiXCR on the 5' RACE reads. In the table there are roughly 670,000 distinct CDR3 sequences, 15% to 20% of which are singletons. Specimen: blood, either unsorted or a sorted T cell fraction (not recorded which). Receptors originate from a male donor with ankylosing spondylitis. Each CDR3 is given without its conserved first and last residue.

v_call cdr3_aa
TRBV5-6 ASSLASNTGELF
TRBV6-5 ASSSGLAGDNEQF
TRBV4-3 ASSQDPGTSGRTTDTQY
TRBV11-1 ASSSLSSGRDNEQF
TRBV20-1 SASRTHQETQY
TRBV24-1 ATSDYRPSDTGELF
TRBV7-8 ASSLARGTGEETQY
TRBV12-3/TRBV12-4 ASSPRGTSGAETQY
TRBV20-1 SALDLDTEAF
TRBV27 ASSPILRDSDTQY
TRBV5-8 ANLGTGSYNEQF
TRBV29-1 SVAAGLNTGELF
TRBV6-5 ASSWEGGGSEAF
TRBV7-3 ASSFTGDSYNEQF
TRBV6-1 ASSDMGAPIYGYT
TRBV6-1 ASDVLPGEPQH
TRBV27 ASSPNLVGKSIQY
TRBV6-5 ASSYATNEKLF
TRBV20-1 SARDRDHTGELF
TRBV5-1 ASSLEGNYNEQF
TRBV19 ASSSSEQVGNIQY
TRBV4-3 ASSQTGGSGANVLT
TRBV7-2 ASSPPGGGLTDTQY
TRBV18 ASSPAGGGSYEQY
TRBV2 ASSDPSGPYNEQF
TRBV20-1 SASTSGRMDQNIQY
TRBV7-3 ASSALGAANTEAF
TRBV12-3/TRBV12-4 ASSPAGVSYNEQF
TRBV20-1 SASPSGETQY
TRBV5-1 ASSLSGFPSYEQY
TRBV6-1 ASLPGGLGDTEAF
TRBV20-1 SAPGLAGIAKNIQY
TRBV24-1 ATSGEAGESTDTQY